Presented here are 28 T cell receptor beta chains from one specimen sequenced in a study of T cell responses to AZD1222 COVID-19 vaccine. Clones were sequenced by immunoSEQ multiplex PCR, and TCRdb holds only the in-frame ones, with some missing. The data show around 110,000 clones, with around 89% seen just once and approximately 3.1% held by the top ten. The sample was peripheral blood, taken on day 0 of AZD1222 vaccination. Receptor source: an adult in good health.

The CDR3 region is CASSSGQGWYGYTF. CDR3 sequence (DNA): TGTGCCAGCAGCTCGGGACAGGGGTGGTATGGCTACACCTTC. The rearrangement joins TRBV2 to TRBJ1-2; 10 bases fit TRBD1. V lost 6 bases and J lost 5; bases outside the gene matches: 6. Germline V CDR1 and CDR2: SNHLY, FYNNEI. This CDR3 is built from 14 residues.

The J gene is TRBJ1-2, the V gene TRBV30; no clear D. Germline-derived CDR1 and CDR2 are GTSNPN and SVGIG (reference sequence). V was cut by 2 bases and J by 6 bases, with 16 bases left in between. The CDR3 runs to 14 residues. The CDR3 here is CAWSRSGYRDGYTF. The CDR3 coding sequence is TGTGCCTGGAGTCGATCGGGGTACAGAGATGGCTACACCTTC. The entire variable domain, with the rest obtained from reference TRBV30 and TRBJ1-2, is as follows: SQTIHQWPATLVQPVGSPLSLECTVEGTSNPNLYWYRQAAGRGLQLLFYSVGIGQISSEVPQNLSASRPQDRQFILSSKKLLLSDSGFYLCAWSRSGYRDGYTFGSGTRLTVV.

The CDR3: CASSRWTGDNQPQHF. DNA for the CDR3: TGTGCCAGCAGCCGTTGGACAGGGGACAATCAGCCCCAGCATTTT. This chain connects TRBV7-2 to TRBJ1-5, with TRBD1 matching 9 bases. The CDR3 has 15 amino acids. Germline CDR1 is SGHTA and CDR2 is FQGNSA. V lost 5 bases and J lost 3; bases outside the gene matches: 5.

The rearrangement links TRBV5-4 to TRBJ2-1, with D unclear. The CDR3 sequence is 14 residues long. In germline, CDR1 is SGHNT, CDR2 YYREEE (reference sequence). V lost 0 bases and J lost 8, with 12 bases in between. The CDR3, as DNA: TGTGCCAGCAGCTTGGCCTGGTCTCCCGATGAGCAGTTCTTC. Amino acids: CASSLAWSPDEQFF.

Only a few counts were recorded for this clone. The chain uses TRBV13 and TRBJ1-1; 7 bases are shared with TRBD1. From germline, CDR1 is PRHDT and CDR2 FYEKMQ (reference sequence). The CDR3 totals 16 residues. V gave up 0 bases and J gave up 6 bases; unmatched junction bases: 10. The CDR3 spells CASSLGRRDSTPEAFF. The CDR3 DNA is TGTGCCAGCAGCTTAGGGAGGAGGGACAGTACCCCTGAAGCTTTCTTT.

The V call is TRBV14, the J call TRBJ2-1; 8 bases fit TRBD1. The germline gives CDR1 SGHDN, CDR2 FVKESK. V lost 4 bases, J lost 2 bases, and 7 bases stayed unmatched. The CDR3 contains 16 residues. As DNA, the CDR3 is TGTGCCAGCAGCCTCTCCGGACAGGGACCCTACAATGAGCAGTTCTTC. It is translated as CASSLSGQGPYNEQFF.

The J gene is TRBJ1-6, the V gene TRBV13; D gene unclear. V gave up 4 bases and J gave up 7 bases, with 14 bases separating them. CDR3 length: 15 amino acids. The germline V gene has CDR1 PRHDT and CDR2 FYEKMQ (reference sequence). CDR3 nucleotide sequence: TGTGCCAGCAGCTCCATTTCGGGCGGCAATTCACCCCTCCACTTT. It is translated as CASSSISGGNSPLHF.

V gene TRBV6-6 combines with J gene TRBJ1-6; D remains unclear. Between the trimmed V and J ends, which lost 6 bases and 7 bases, there was a span of 7 bases. Germline assignment: CDR1 MNHNY and CDR2 SVGAGI (reference sequence). There are 12 residues in the CDR3. CDR3 amino acids: CASRRPNSPLHF. In DNA form, the CDR3 reads TGTGCCAGCAGACGACCGAATTCACCCCTCCACTTT.

This clone was detected only once. This rearrangement joins TRBV7-9 to TRBJ2-7; 13 bases line up with TRBD2. The CDR3 covers 17 residues. The J segment lost 3 bases and the V segment lost 3 bases, leaving 8 bases of the junction unmatched. Germline CDR1 SEHNR, CDR2 FQNEAQ (reference sequence). CDR3 sequence reads: CASSLAGTSGIFYEQYF. The CDR3 DNA is TGTGCCAGCAGCTTGGCGGGGACTAGCGGGATTTTCTACGAGCAGTACTTC.

The chain is built from TRBV2 and TRBJ2-7; no firm D call. The CDR3 is 16 residues long. The ends were cut back, 2 bases at V and 3 bases at J, with 17 bases in the middle. Germline loops: CDR1 SNHLY, CDR2 FYNNEI. The CDR3 is CASSEFQAGAGYEQYF. DNA for the CDR3: TGTGCCAGCAGTGAATTCCAGGCTGGCGCTGGCTACGAGCAGTACTTC.

This chain uses TRBV28 with TRBJ1-2, with D hard to call. Per germline, CDR1 MDHEN and CDR2 SYDVKM. V was pared by 4 bases and J by 5 bases, with 11 bases between. The CDR3 covers 13 residues. The CDR3 region has the DNA TGTGCCAGCAGTTCCTCGACGGATTATGGCTACACCTTC. It specifies CASSSSTDYGYTF.

The rearrangement joins TRBV4-1 to TRBJ2-2; unclear D gene. Trimming took off 4 bases at V and 3 bases at J, with 3 bases between the two ends. This CDR3 comprises 12 residues. Germline CDR1 and CDR2: MGHRA and YSYEKL. DNA for the CDR3: TGCGCCAGCAGCCTCTACACCGGGGAGCTGTTTTTT. It specifies CASSLYTGELFF.

This chain links TRBV6-6 with TRBJ1-1; 7 bases fit TRBD1. Looked up from germline, CDR1 is MNHNY and CDR2 is SVGAGI (reference sequence). The CDR3 loop spans 14 amino acids. The V gene end was trimmed by 2 bases and the J gene end by 6 bases; junction bases not matched to a gene: 6. The CDR3 sequence: CASSYKTGVAEAFF. The CDR3 region has the DNA TGTGCCAGCAGTTACAAAACAGGGGTCGCTGAAGCTTTCTTT.

Only a few counts were recorded for this clone. This chain joins TRBV5-1 and TRBJ2-3; D is unresolved. The V gene lost 2 bases and the J gene lost 2 bases, with 9 bases spanning the gap. Germline V gene sequence: CDR1 SGHRS, CDR2 YFSETQ. This CDR3 is 14 amino acids long. CDR3 sequence reads: CASSFQDLTDTQYF. The CDR3 coding sequence is TGCGCCAGCAGCTTCCAGGATCTCACAGATACGCAGTATTTT.

The chain employs TRBV28 and TRBJ1-1, with no clear D. Germline V gene sequence: CDR1 MDHEN, CDR2 SYDVKM. V was cut by 3 bases and J by 0 bases, with 11 bases left in between. This CDR3 region has 15 residues. CDR3 amino acids: CASSFYTDLNTEAFF. The CDR3 DNA is TGTGCCAGCAGTTTTTATACGGACTTGAACACTGAAGCTTTCTTT.

The chain uses TRBV18 and TRBJ2-7, with 12 bases lining up with TRBD2. Germline CDR1 is KGHSH and CDR2 is LQKENI. The CDR3 runs to 16 residues. V lost 5 bases and J lost 6; bases outside the gene matches: 11. CDR3 nucleotides: TGTGCCAGCTCATCCCTAGCGGGAGGGCCGGGGGGCGAGCAGTACTTC. Translation: CASSSLAGGPGGEQYF.

The CDR3 protein is CASSRQGAGTEAFF. Written as DNA, the CDR3 is TGTGCCAGCAGCCGACAGGGGGCTGGAACTGAAGCTTTCTTT. This chain uses TRBV5-5 with TRBJ1-1; 10 bases map to TRBD1. V shed 4 bases, J shed 5 bases, and the junction held 5 bases outside the gene matches. The germline V gene encodes CDR1 SGHKS and CDR2 YYEKEE (reference sequence). CDR3 size: 14 residues.

This rearrangement joins TRBV15 to TRBJ1-1; D gene ambiguous. Germline CDR1 reads LNHNV; CDR2 reads YYDKDF (reference sequence). Between the trimmed V and J ends, which lost 0 bases and 8 bases, there was a span of 10 bases. The CDR3 is made up of 13 amino acids. The CDR3 DNA follows: TGTGCCACCAGCAGAGAGGAGGGTGCCGAAGCTTTCTTT. Translation: CATSREEGAEAFF.

V and J are TRBV7-2 and TRBJ2-7, with 10 bases that match TRBD2. The trim removed 3 bases at V and 6 bases at J, leaving 5 bases unmatched. Per the germline V gene, CDR1 is SGHTA and CDR2 is FQGNSA. The CDR3 covers 14 residues. The DNA of the CDR3 is TGTGCCAGCAGCTTGAGCGGGAGGGCCCGCGAGCAGTACTTC. It is translated as CASSLSGRAREQYF.

J is TRBJ1-1 and V is TRBV3-1 (or the pseudogene TRBV3-2); TRBD1 is a possible D gene (5 bases). The CDR3 contains 13 residues. Germline CDR1 is LGHDT and CDR2 is YNNKEL (reference sequence). The ends were cut back, 10 bases at V and 8 bases at J, with 20 bases in the middle. The CDR3 region is CATINQGKQEAFF. The CDR3 DNA follows: TGTGCCACCATTAATCAGGGCAAACAAGAAGCTTTCTTT.

This chain connects TRBV29-1 to TRBJ1-6; D is uncertain. V was clipped by 7 bases and J by 4 bases, with 20 bases between them. The CDR3 sequence is 16 residues long. Germline lookup yields CDR1 SQVTM and CDR2 ANQGSEA. The CDR3: CSATTAAPDYNSPLHF. The CDR3, as DNA: TGCAGCGCGACAACAGCGGCGCCTGATTATAATTCACCCCTCCACTTT.

The chain combines TRBV2 with TRBJ1-5; D uncertain. The CDR3 extends over 13 amino acids. CDR1 SNHLY and CDR2 FYNNEI come from the germline V gene. Trimming removed 7 bases from V and 0 bases from J, with 7 bases in between. DNA of the CDR3: TGTGCCAGCACACCAGCTAGCAATCAGCCCCAGCATTTT. Translating gives CASTPASNQPQHF.

The chain couples TRBV27 to TRBJ2-7; TRBD1 aligns across 9 bases. The V segment lost 6 bases and the J segment 5 bases; nucleotides outside the gene matches: 8. Looked up from germline, CDR1 is MNHEY and CDR2 is SMNVEV (reference sequence). There are 14 residues in the CDR3. The CDR3 sequence: CASRDRGVSDEQYF. The CDR3, as DNA: TGTGCCAGCAGGGACAGGGGAGTTTCGGACGAGCAGTACTTC.

The chain joins TRBV28 to TRBJ1-2; tentatively, D is TRBD1 (5 bases). From germline, CDR1 is MDHEN and CDR2 SYDVKM. The CDR3 is made up of 16 amino acids. V lost 6 bases, J lost 8 bases, and 25 bases lay in between. The CDR3 region is CASSPPGARTGRGYTF. In DNA form, the CDR3 reads TGTGCCAGCAGCCCACCCGGGGCCCGTACTGGACGCGGCTACACCTTC.

This chain joins TRBV15 and TRBJ1-5; 9 nucleotides agree with TRBD1. The CDR3 runs 14 residues. CDR1 and CDR2 from the germline V gene are LNHNV and YYDKDF (reference sequence). With 8 bases clipped from V and 3 bases from J, the junction kept 5 bases outside the gene matches. CDR3 residues: CATADRGANQPQHF. The CDR3 region has the DNA TGTGCCACCGCGGACAGGGGTGCCAATCAGCCCCAGCATTTT. Together with reference TRBV15 and TRBJ1-5, the CDR3 gives the full variable domain: DAMVIQNPRYQVTQFGKPVTLSCSQTLNHNVMYWYQQKSSQAPKLLFHYYDKDFNNEADTPDNFQSRRPNTSFCFLDIRSPGLGDTAMYLCATADRGANQPQHFGDGTRLSIL.

This clone was recorded a few times. The V call is TRBV6-5, the J call TRBJ1-2; D gene unclear. V lost 7 bases and J lost 3, with 18 bases in between. Germline CDR1 MNHEY, CDR2 SVGAGI. The CDR3 contains 15 residues. Here the CDR3 reads CASTTIGSTHYGYTF. In DNA form, the CDR3 reads TGTGCCAGCACCACTATTGGGAGCACGCACTATGGCTACACCTTC.

The chain's CDR3 is CASSYWEITGELFF. In DNA form, the CDR3 reads TGTGCCAGTAGCTACTGGGAGATCACCGGGGAGCTGTTTTTT. The chain links TRBV19 to TRBJ2-2; possible D gene TRBD2, 5 bases. V was cut by 6 bases and J by 4 bases, with 12 bases left in between. Germline CDR1 and CDR2: LNHDA and SQIVND (reference sequence). The CDR3 extends over 14 amino acids.

CDR3 region: CASSLGGRPQYF. CDR3 sequence (DNA): TGTGCCAGCAGTTTAGGAGGGAGGCCGCAGTACTTC. The chain links TRBV12-3 or TRBV12-4 to TRBJ2-7; D possibly corresponds to TRBD2 (6 bases). V gave up 1 base and J gave up 9 bases, with 10 bases separating them. The CDR3 has 12 residues.